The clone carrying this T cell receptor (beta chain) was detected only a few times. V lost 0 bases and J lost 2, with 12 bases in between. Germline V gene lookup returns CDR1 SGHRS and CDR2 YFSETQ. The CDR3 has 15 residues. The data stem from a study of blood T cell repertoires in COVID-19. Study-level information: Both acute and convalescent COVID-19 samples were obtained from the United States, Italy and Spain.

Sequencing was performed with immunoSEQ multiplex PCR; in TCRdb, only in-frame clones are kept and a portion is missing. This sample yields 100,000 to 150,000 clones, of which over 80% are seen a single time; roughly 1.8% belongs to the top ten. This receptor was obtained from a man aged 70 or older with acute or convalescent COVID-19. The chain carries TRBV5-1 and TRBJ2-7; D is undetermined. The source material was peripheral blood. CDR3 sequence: CASSLAATNAYEQYF. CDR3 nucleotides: TGCGCCAGCAGCTTGGCCGCAACTAACGCCTACGAGCAGTACTTC.